This TCR beta chain was sequenced during a study of blood T cell repertoires in COVID-19. Study-level background: Samples came from the United States, Italy and Spain, spanning acute and convalescent COVID-19. PBMCs, B-cell-depleted T cells, or T cells provided the cDNA or gDNA that made up the material.

This clone turned up a few times. Trimming at V came to 0 bases and at J to 4 bases, leaving 5 bases not matched to a gene. Germline lookup yields CDR1 SGHRS and CDR2 YFSETQ. The CDR3 sequence is 16 residues long. Methods used by the authors: From reference gene primer amplification, estimates of nucleated cell counts were derived. TCRdb's table, derived via immunoSEQ multiplex PCR, lists solely in-frame clones and lacks some. Clonal size and the V and J genes are those of that table, whereas D and trimming came from the DNA. This table has 90,000 to 120,000 clones, around 80% appearing once. The TCR sequence derives from a man in his sixties or seventies with active or convalescent COVID-19. The source material was peripheral blood. The rearrangement joins TRBV5-1 to TRBJ1-3; TRBD1 matches at 9 bases. CDR3 sequence reads: CASSLGGTGSGNTIYF. The CDR3 DNA follows: TGCGCCAGCAGCTTGGGCGGGACAGGGTCGGGAAACACCATATATTTT.